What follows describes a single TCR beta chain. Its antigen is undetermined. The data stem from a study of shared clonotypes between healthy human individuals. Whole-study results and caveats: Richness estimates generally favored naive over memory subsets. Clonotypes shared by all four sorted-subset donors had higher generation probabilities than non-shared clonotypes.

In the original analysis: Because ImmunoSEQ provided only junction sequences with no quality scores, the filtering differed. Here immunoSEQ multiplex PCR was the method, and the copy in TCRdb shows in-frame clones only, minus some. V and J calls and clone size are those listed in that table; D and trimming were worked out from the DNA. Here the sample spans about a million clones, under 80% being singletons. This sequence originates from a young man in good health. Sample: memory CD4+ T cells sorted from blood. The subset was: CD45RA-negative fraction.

The CDR3 nucleotides are TGTGCCATCTCAGATACGCAGTATTTT. This sequence encodes CAISDTQYF. This chain joins TRBV19 and TRBJ2-3; D gene uncertain. V lost 10 bases to trimming and J lost 4 bases, with 3 bases between them. CDR1 and CDR2 (germline): LNHDA, SQIVND (reference sequence). CDR3 size: 9 residues.